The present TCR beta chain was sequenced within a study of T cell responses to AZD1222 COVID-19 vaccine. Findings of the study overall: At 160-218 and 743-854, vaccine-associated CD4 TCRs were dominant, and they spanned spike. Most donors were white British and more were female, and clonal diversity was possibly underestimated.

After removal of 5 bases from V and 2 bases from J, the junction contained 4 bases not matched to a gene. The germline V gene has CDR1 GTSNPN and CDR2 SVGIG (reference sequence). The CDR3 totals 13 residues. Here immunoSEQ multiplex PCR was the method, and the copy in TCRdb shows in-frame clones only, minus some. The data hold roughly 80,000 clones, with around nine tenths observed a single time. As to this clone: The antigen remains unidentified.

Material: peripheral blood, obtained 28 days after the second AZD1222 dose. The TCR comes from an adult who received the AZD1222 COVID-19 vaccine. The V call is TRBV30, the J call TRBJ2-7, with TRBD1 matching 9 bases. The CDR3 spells CAWHRTGAYEQYF. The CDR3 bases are TGTGCCTGGCACCGGACAGGGGCCTACGAGCAGTACTTC.